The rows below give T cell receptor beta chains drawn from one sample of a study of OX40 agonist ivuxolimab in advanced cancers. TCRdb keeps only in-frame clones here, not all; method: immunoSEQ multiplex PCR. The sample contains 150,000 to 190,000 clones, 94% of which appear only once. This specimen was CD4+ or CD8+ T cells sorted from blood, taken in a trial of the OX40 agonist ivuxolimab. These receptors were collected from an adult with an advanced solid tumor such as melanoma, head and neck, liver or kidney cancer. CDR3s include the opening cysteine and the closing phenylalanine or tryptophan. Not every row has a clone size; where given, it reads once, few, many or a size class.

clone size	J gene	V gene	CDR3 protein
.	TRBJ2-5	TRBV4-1	CASSQDPPGVSLRVRHQETQYF
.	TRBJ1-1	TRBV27	CASSSAPRGRTEAFF
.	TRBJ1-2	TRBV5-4	CASSPIEGGGGYTF
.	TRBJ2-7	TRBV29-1	CSGVNRGATYEQYF
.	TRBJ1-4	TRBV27	CASSQKTLGEKLFF
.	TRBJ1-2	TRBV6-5	CASSYTAGTNYGYTF
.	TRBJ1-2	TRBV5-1	CASSLGQSQGGYGYTF
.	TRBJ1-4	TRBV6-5	CASRIIRGNEKLFF
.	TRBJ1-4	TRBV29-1	CSVDQSGLQGEKLFF
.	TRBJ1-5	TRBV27	CASSPRGREPQHF
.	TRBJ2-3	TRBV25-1	CASSPRWGGGTDTQYF
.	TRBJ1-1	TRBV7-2	CASSLSQGYTEAFF
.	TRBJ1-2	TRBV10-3	CAISLGTVGNYGYTF
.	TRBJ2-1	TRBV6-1	CASSARTSGGYYNEQFF
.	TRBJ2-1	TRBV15	CATSNRRGSHNEQFF
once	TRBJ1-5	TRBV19	CASRGGISNQPQHF